Sequencing of this T cell receptor (beta chain) was carried out in a study of a mutant IDH1 vaccine in newly diagnosed glioma. On the study more broadly: Most had both radiotherapy and temozolomide beforehand; others had only one.

The table lists this clone with a count of one. V lost 6 bases and J 8 bases, leaving 14 bases between the germline ends. The germline gives CDR1 SNHLY, CDR2 FYNNEI. The CDR3 loop spans 14 amino acids. Specified time point: baseline, week 1 (first vaccination visit). Treatment given: pre-vaccination baseline after standard-of-care therapy. New IDH1-mutant, ATRX-lost WHO grade 3 or 4 astrocytomas occurred in donors. TCRdb keeps only in-frame clones here, not all; method: immunoSEQ multiplex PCR. The repertoire holds tens of thousands of clones, 93% seen once, with 1% to 1.5% in the top ten. This clonotype was obtained from a middle-aged man with glioma. J is TRBJ1-6 and V is TRBV2; D may be TRBD1 (6 bases). Here the sequenced sample was PBMCs, taken from a glioma patient treated with radiotherapy, temozolomide or both. CDR3: CASRDSQGYSPLHF. As DNA, the CDR3 is TGTGCCAGCAGGGACAGCCAAGGATATTCACCCCTCCACTTT.